Each of the 30 T cell receptor beta chains below was sequenced from the same sample in a study of chemoradiotherapy in HPV16-positive cancers. Measured with immunoSEQ multiplex PCR; TCRdb has only the in-frame clones, and not every one. The sample shows approximately 58,000 clones, more than 75% of them seen only once. The sequences come from blood, collected from a patient who underwent chemoradiotherapy. The receptors come from a human donor with HPV-associated anogenital cancer.

This chain connects TRBV11-2 to TRBJ2-5; D might be TRBD1 or TRBD2, each matching 6 bases. The V gene lost 0 bases and the J gene lost 2 bases, with 10 bases spanning the gap. The length of the CDR3 is 15 residues. Germline loops: CDR1 SGHAT, CDR2 FQNNGV. This CDR3 reads CASSLDTGTQETQYF. In DNA form, the CDR3 reads TGTGCCAGCAGCTTAGATACAGGGACTCAAGAGACCCAGTACTTC.

To note about this clone: A junction end diverges from the germline sequence, so it may reflect a read error. This same CDR3 is encoded by further DNA sequences in the sample. The chain links TRBV7-2 to TRBJ2-7; tentative D call: TRBD1 (7 bases). The CDR3 is 15 amino acids. Germline V gene sequence: CDR1 SGHTA, CDR2 FQGNSA. For the CDR3, the DNA is TGTGCCAGCAGCCTAGCGTCCCGGGACAGCGACGAGCAGTACTTC. It encodes CASSLASRDSDEQYF. The full variable domain, completed using reference TRBV7-2 and TRBJ2-7, is GAGVSQSPSNKVTEKGKDVELRCDPISGHTALYWYRQSLGQGLEFLIYFQGNSAPDKSGLPSDRFSAERTGGSVSTLTIQRTQQEDSAVYLCASSLASRDSDEQYFGPGTRLTVT.

This chain uses TRBV25-1 with TRBJ2-1; the D gene is possibly TRBD2 (6 bases). The CDR3 has 13 amino acids. Germline V gene sequence: CDR1 MGHDK, CDR2 SYGVNS. Between the trimmed V and J ends, which lost 5 bases and 7 bases, there was a span of 12 bases. CDR3 bases: TGTGCCAGCAGTAGGCGGGGTTGGAATGAGCAGTTCTTC. Translated, it gives CASSRRGWNEQFF.

The chain couples TRBV6-5 to TRBJ2-5; D is ambiguous. Deletions cut 2 bases from V and 5 bases from J, with 3 bases between. This CDR3 contains 11 residues. Germline values: CDR1 MNHEY, CDR2 SVGAGI. The CDR3 region is CASSYGETQYF. The CDR3 DNA sequence: TGTGCCAGCAGTTACGGTGAGACCCAGTACTTC.

The count of this clone is one. V and J are TRBV6-5 and TRBJ2-2; 10 bases are shared with TRBD2. Germline CDR1 is MNHEY and CDR2 is SVGAGI. With V trimmed by 4 bases and J by 5 bases, 7 bases remained unmatched. The CDR3 totals 16 residues. The CDR3 region is CASSSPKTSGTGELFF. Written as DNA, the CDR3 is TGTGCCAGCAGTTCCCCAAAGACTAGCGGGACCGGGGAGCTGTTTTTT.

The chain employs TRBV19 and TRBJ2-1, with 8 bases lining up with TRBD1. This CDR3 spans 15 amino acids. V lost 3 bases, J lost 9 bases, and 10 bases stayed unmatched. Germline-derived CDR1 and CDR2 are LNHDA and SQIVND (reference sequence). CDR3 protein: CASSIFGQGWSEQFF. DNA of the CDR3: TGTGCCAGTAGTATCTTCGGACAGGGATGGAGTGAGCAGTTCTTC.

The chain links TRBV2 to TRBJ2-3, with D perhaps TRBD2 (6 bases). The V gene lost 4 bases and the J gene lost 5 bases, with 16 bases spanning the gap. Germline CDR1 reads SNHLY; CDR2 reads FYNNEI. This CDR3 region has 15 residues. CDR3: CASSALVAGKDTQYF. The CDR3 DNA reads TGTGCCAGCAGTGCGTTAGTGGCGGGAAAAGATACGCAGTATTTT.

The gene calls are TRBV19 and TRBJ1-3; D uncertain. V shed 1 base and J shed 2 bases, with 3 bases lying between them. CDR1 is LNHDA and CDR2 is SQIVND in the germline V gene (reference sequence). CDR3 length: 13 residues. The CDR3 DNA follows: TGTGCCAGTAGTATAGGGGCTGGAAACACCATATATTTT. As protein: CASSIGAGNTIYF.

The chain recombines TRBV4-1 with TRBJ1-6; D is uncertain. Germline V gene sequence: CDR1 MGHRA, CDR2 YSYEKL. Trimming took off 0 bases at V and 6 bases at J, with 12 bases between the two ends. The CDR3 runs 16 residues. The CDR3: CASSQEGWTSNSPLHF. CDR3 sequence (DNA): TGCGCCAGCAGCCAAGAGGGCTGGACGAGTAATTCACCCCTCCACTTT.

The chain carries TRBV7-8 and TRBJ1-2; D uncertain. V was pared by 5 bases and J by 7 bases, with 11 bases between. The CDR3 is 12 residues long. CDR1 is SGHVS and CDR2 is FQNEAQ in the germline V gene. This chain's CDR3 is CASSPPRTGYTF. CDR3 sequence (DNA): TGTGCCAGCAGCCCACCACGTACTGGCTACACCTTC.

The chain has TRBV6-6 and TRBJ1-2; D is ambiguous. From germline, CDR1 is MNHNY and CDR2 SVGAGI (reference sequence). The CDR3 has 15 amino acids. The V end was cut by 7 bases, the J end by 0 bases, with 15 bases between. The CDR3 region is CASIKYRDTNYGYTF. The CDR3 DNA sequence: TGTGCCAGCATTAAATACCGGGATACTAACTATGGCTACACCTTC.

This chain uses TRBV5-4 with TRBJ2-7, with 9 bases identical to TRBD1. This CDR3 comprises 15 residues. The V gene end was trimmed by 4 bases and the J gene end by 7 bases; junction bases not matched to a gene: 12. CDR1 and CDR2 from the germline V gene are SGHNT and YYREEE (reference sequence). The CDR3 loop reads CASSTETGGAGEQYF. The CDR3 DNA reads as TGTGCCAGCAGCACAGAGACAGGGGGGGCGGGGGAGCAGTACTTC.

The V and J genes are TRBV7-2 and TRBJ2-2, with D hard to call. The germline CDR1 and CDR2 sequences are SGHTA and FQGNSA. V was pared by 5 bases and J by 1 base, with 11 bases between. There are 15 residues in the CDR3. The DNA of the CDR3 is TGTGCCAGCAGCCGGATGTCGGGGAACACCGGGGAGCTGTTTTTT. It codes for CASSRMSGNTGELFF. Based on the CDR3 plus reference TRBV7-2 and TRBJ2-2, the full variable domain is GAGVSQSPSNKVTEKGKDVELRCDPISGHTALYWYRQSLGQGLEFLIYFQGNSAPDKSGLPSDRFSAERTGGSVSTLTIQRTQQEDSAVYLCASSRMSGNTGELFFGEGSRLTVL.

The chain employs TRBV2 and TRBJ2-1; TRBD1 agrees at 10 bases. After removal of 6 bases from V and 12 bases from J, the junction contained 8 bases not matched to a gene. Germline lookup yields CDR1 SNHLY and CDR2 FYNNEI. This CDR3 region has 13 residues. The CDR3 reads CASRLDRGNVQFF. DNA of the CDR3: TGTGCCAGCAGACTGGACAGGGGGAACGTGCAGTTCTTC.

The chain uses TRBV30 and TRBJ1-4; D not certain. The CDR3 runs to 14 residues. Germline V gene lookup returns CDR1 GTSNPN and CDR2 SVGIG (reference sequence). The V and J ends lost 2 bases and 5 bases respectively, with 12 bases between them. In DNA, the CDR3 is TGTGCCTGGAGTTTTCGACGGACCAATGAAAAACTGTTTTTT. Its translation: CAWSFRRTNEKLFF.

To note about this clone: The likely explanation is a read error, given a far larger clone one base away. The chain links TRBV5-6 to TRBJ1-1; D is possibly TRBD1 (6 bases). The V gene's germline CDR1 is SGHDT and CDR2 YYEEEE. Trimming cost V 0 bases and J 6 bases, with 18 bases left between them. This CDR3 is built from 16 residues. This CDR3 is CASSLDGLQGRPEAFF. CDR3 nucleotide sequence: TGTGCCAGCAGCTTGGACGGATTACAGGGTAGGCCTGAAGCTTTCTTT.

This chain joins TRBV4-1 and TRBJ2-3; a possible D gene is TRBD2 (5 bases). Trimming pared 1 base from V and 1 base from J, leaving 6 bases between. The CDR3 extends over 14 amino acids. Germline-derived CDR1 and CDR2 are MGHRA and YSYEKL. In nucleotides, the CDR3 is TGCGCCAGCAGCCAAGGACTACGCACAGATACGCAGTATTTT. It codes for CASSQGLRTDTQYF.

This clone has just one count. The chain joins TRBV6-5 to TRBJ1-2, with 9 bases fitting TRBD1. This CDR3 has 14 residues. Germline CDR1 is MNHEY and CDR2 is SVGAGI. V was pared by 7 bases and J by 7 bases, with 10 bases of the junction left unmatched. In DNA, the CDR3 is TGTGCCAGCAAGAGGACAGGGGAGTTGCGTGGCTACACCTTC. Amino acid sequence: CASKRTGELRGYTF.

The chain is built from TRBV19 and TRBJ2-4, with 11 bases matching TRBD2. CDR1 and CDR2 from the germline V gene are LNHDA and SQIVND (reference sequence). The CDR3 loop spans 15 amino acids. The V gene end was trimmed by 4 bases and the J gene end by 9 bases; junction bases not matched to a gene: 8. The CDR3 sequence: CASSTGGLAGGIQYF. CDR3 in DNA: TGTGCCAGTAGTACCGGCGGGCTAGCGGGAGGCATTCAGTACTTC.

This chain joins TRBV6-1 and TRBJ1-6; tentatively, D is TRBD1 (5 bases). V was cut by 5 bases and J by 6 bases, with 11 bases left in between. CDR1 and CDR2 from the germline V gene are MNHNS and SASEGT. The CDR3 spans 14 residues. This CDR3 reads CASSIGVGNSPLHF. CDR3 DNA: TGTGCCAGCAGTATAGGGGTTGGTAATTCACCCCTCCACTTT.

This sequence joins TRBV5-1 and TRBJ2-3; 9 positions match TRBD2. The CDR3 runs to 15 residues. Germline CDR1 reads SGHRS; CDR2 reads YFSETQ. Germline trimming cut 2 bases from V and 3 bases from J; bases unmatched to any gene: 4. Here the CDR3 reads CASSFPSGGTDTQYF. As DNA, the CDR3 is TGCGCCAGCAGCTTCCCGAGCGGGGGGACAGATACGCAGTATTTT.

The V call is TRBV6-5, the J call TRBJ2-1; tentatively, D is TRBD2 (6 bases). The V end was cut by 3 bases, the J end by 3 bases, with 12 bases between. The CDR3 is made up of 15 amino acids. Per germline, CDR1 MNHEY and CDR2 SVGAGI. The CDR3 reads CASSYKGRSYNEQFF. The DNA for the CDR3 is TGTGCCAGCAGTTATAAGGGGAGGAGCTACAATGAGCAGTTCTTC.

The chain employs TRBV10-3 and TRBJ2-2, with TRBD2 matching 12 bases. The junction had 8 bases not matched to a gene; V was cut back by 5 bases and J by 7 bases. CDR1 and CDR2 from the germline V gene are ENHRY and SYGVKD. The CDR3 loop spans 16 amino acids. The CDR3 region has the DNA TGTGCCATCAGTAGTCGCGGACTAGCGGGGAACGGGGAGCTGTTTTTT. Its protein product is CAISSRGLAGNGELFF.

The V gene is TRBV19, the J gene TRBJ1-5; D is unresolved. Trimming cost V 3 bases and J 4 bases, with 7 bases left between them. The CDR3 runs 13 residues. Germline lookup yields CDR1 LNHDA and CDR2 SQIVND (reference sequence). DNA of the CDR3: TGTGCCAGTAGTATGGTGGGGAATCAGCCCCAGCATTTT. Translating it yields CASSMVGNQPQHF.

V is TRBV19 and J is TRBJ1-2; D is possibly TRBD1 (5 bases). CDR1 is LNHDA, CDR2 SQIVND, per germline (reference sequence). There are 14 residues in the CDR3. V was clipped by 3 bases and J by 3 bases, with 11 bases between them. The CDR3 DNA sequence: TGTGCCAGTAGTATTGGAGAGGGGTACTATGGCTACACCTTC. Translation gives CASSIGEGYYGYTF.

This clone was recorded once. V and J are TRBV9 and TRBJ1-1, with D maybe TRBD1 (5 bases). V was pared by 3 bases and J by 5 bases, with 17 bases between. The CDR3 spans 15 residues. Germline V gives CDR1 SGDLS, CDR2 YYNGEE. Written as DNA, the CDR3 is TGTGCCAGCAGCGCAGGCGGGGCGTCTAGGACTGAAGCTTTCTTT. It specifies CASSAGGASRTEAFF.

In regard to this clone: The sample holds other DNA sequences that translate to the same CDR3. The chain couples TRBV9 to TRBJ2-2; maybe TRBD2 (6 bases). Germline V gives CDR1 SGDLS, CDR2 YYNGEE. The CDR3 is 16 residues long. V lost 0 bases, J lost 5 bases, and 14 bases lay in between. The CDR3 DNA reads as TGTGCCAGCAGCGTAGGAGTAGGGAGGTCAACCGGGGAGCTGTTTTTT. It is translated as CASSVGVGRSTGELFF.

V is TRBV30 and J is TRBJ1-5; D gene ambiguous. V was pared by 1 base and J by 3 bases, with 10 bases between. Germline V gives CDR1 GTSNPN, CDR2 SVGIG (reference sequence). The CDR3 loop spans 14 amino acids. The CDR3 sequence: CAWSEGSPNQPQHF. In DNA, the CDR3 is TGTGCCTGGAGTGAAGGTAGTCCCAATCAGCCCCAGCATTTT.

This rearrangement joins TRBV18 to TRBJ1-2; 7 bases agree with TRBD1. V dropped 2 bases and J dropped 3; count of bases not matched to a gene: 6. Germline loops: CDR1 KGHSH, CDR2 LQKENI. CDR3 length: 15 residues. The CDR3 loop reads CASSPEGGWDYGYTF. The CDR3 DNA follows: TGTGCCAGCTCACCAGAAGGGGGCTGGGACTATGGCTACACCTTC.

The chain combines TRBV5-6 with TRBJ2-7; TRBD2 agrees at 12 bases. Trimming at V came to 2 bases and at J to 5 bases, leaving 11 bases not matched to a gene. This CDR3 has 17 residues. Germline V lookup: CDR1 SGHDT, CDR2 YYEEEE. CDR3 DNA sequence: TGTGCCAGCAGCTTACCGGGACTAGCGGGCCCGAAGGACGAGCAGTACTTC. This encodes CASSLPGLAGPKDEQYF.